Reported below is one TCR beta chain. The CDR3 runs 15 residues. V lost 2 bases and J 5 bases, leaving 18 bases between the germline ends. CDR1 is GTSNPN and CDR2 is SVGIG in the germline V gene (reference sequence). This record belongs to a study of blood T cell repertoires in COVID-19. Clinical history as reported by participants underpinned cohort assignment. The repertoire was sequenced with immunoSEQ multiplex PCR; TCRdb's copy has only in-frame clones and lacks some. The sample has just under 250,000 clones, around 89% seen once. This chain joins TRBV30 and TRBJ1-1, with D possibly matching TRBD1 (5 bases). The sample taken for sequencing was PBMCs or T cells enriched from blood (not recorded which). The receptor was isolated from a woman aged 25 to 39 who had recovered from COVID-19. In nucleotides, the CDR3 is TGTGCCTGGAGTTTCAGGTCCAGGGCGTGGACTGAAGCTTTCTTT. The encoded protein is CAWSFRSRAWTEAFF.